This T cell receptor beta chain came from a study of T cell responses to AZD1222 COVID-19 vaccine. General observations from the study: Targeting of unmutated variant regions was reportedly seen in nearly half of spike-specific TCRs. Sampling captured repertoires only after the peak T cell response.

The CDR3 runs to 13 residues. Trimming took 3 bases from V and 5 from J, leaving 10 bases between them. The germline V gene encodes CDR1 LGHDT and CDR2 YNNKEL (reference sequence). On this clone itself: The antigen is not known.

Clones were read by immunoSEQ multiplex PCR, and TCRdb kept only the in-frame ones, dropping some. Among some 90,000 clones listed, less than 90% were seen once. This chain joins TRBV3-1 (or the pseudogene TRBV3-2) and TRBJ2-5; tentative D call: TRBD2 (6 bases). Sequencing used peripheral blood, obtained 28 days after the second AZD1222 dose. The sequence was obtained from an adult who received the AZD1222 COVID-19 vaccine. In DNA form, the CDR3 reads TGTGCCAGCAGCCAGGCTAGCGTGGAGACCCAGTACTTC. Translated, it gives CASSQASVETQYF.